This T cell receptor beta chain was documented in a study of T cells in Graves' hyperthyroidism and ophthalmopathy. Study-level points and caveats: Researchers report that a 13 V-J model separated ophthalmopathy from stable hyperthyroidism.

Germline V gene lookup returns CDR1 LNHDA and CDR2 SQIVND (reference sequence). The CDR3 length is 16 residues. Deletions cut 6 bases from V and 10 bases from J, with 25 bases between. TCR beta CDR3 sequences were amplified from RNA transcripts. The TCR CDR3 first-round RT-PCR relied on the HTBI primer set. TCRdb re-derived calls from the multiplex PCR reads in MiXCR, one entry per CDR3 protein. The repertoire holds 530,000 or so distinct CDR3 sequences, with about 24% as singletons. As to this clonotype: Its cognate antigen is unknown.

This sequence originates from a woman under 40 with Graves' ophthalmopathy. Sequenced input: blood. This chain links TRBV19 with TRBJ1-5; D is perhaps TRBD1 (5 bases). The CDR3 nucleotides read TGTGCCAGTAGAGGGGAAACCGGGCCAGTGGCTTCACCCCAGCATTTT. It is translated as CASRGETGPVASPQHF.